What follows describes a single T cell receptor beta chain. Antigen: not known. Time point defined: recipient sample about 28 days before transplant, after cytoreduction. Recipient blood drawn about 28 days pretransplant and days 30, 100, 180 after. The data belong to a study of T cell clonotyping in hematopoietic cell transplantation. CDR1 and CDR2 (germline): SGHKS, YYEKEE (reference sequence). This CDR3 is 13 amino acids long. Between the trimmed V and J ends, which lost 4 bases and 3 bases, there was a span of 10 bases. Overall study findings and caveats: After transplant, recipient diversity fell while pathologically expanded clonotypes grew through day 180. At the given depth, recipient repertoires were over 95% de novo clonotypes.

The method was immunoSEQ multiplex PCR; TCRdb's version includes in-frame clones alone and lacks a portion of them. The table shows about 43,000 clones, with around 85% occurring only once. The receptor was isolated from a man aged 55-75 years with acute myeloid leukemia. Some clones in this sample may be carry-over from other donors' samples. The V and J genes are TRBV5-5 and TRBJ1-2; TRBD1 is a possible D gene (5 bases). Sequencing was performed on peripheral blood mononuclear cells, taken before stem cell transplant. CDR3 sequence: CASSQRGDYGYTF. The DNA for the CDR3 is TGTGCCAGCAGCCAGCGGGGGGACTATGGCTACACCTTC.